This TCR beta chain comes out of a study of cytomegalovirus exposure and HLA in healthy donors. This PCR relied on a set of 60 Vbeta primers and 13 Jbeta primers. Here immunoSEQ multiplex PCR was the method, and the copy in TCRdb shows in-frame clones only, minus some. The sample holds 130,000 or so clones; roughly 80% are singletons and the top ten take 0.94%. Per germline, CDR1 SGHAT and CDR2 FQNNGV. The CDR3 runs 16 residues. After removal of 2 bases from V and 1 base from J, the junction contained 6 bases not matched to a gene. Whole-study findings and limits: DRB1 showed the most TCR associations and HLA-C the fewest in a later analysis, as rates varied by HLA locus. The authors confirmed in vitro that three CMV-associated chains were specific for CMV antigens. There were reportedly fewer N-insertions in an Asian-associated ancestry cluster than the roughly 700-donor mean, in a later analysis.

This clone showed up just a few times. Its antigen is as yet unknown. The TCR comes from a woman between 55 and 75 years old in good health and CMV-seronegative. The chain combines TRBV11-2 with TRBJ2-3; TRBD2 agrees at 7 bases. The sequenced sample was PBMCs. CDR3 nucleotides: TGTGCCAGCAGCTTATATTCGGCGGGGGGCACAGATACGCAGTATTTT. It translates to CASSLYSAGGTDTQYF.